This T cell receptor (beta chain) derives from a study of blood T cell repertoires in COVID-19. V lost 3 bases, J lost 5 bases, and 13 bases lay in between. CDR3 length equals 14 residues. Germline values: CDR1 SEHNR, CDR2 FQNEAQ (reference sequence). Assay: immunoSEQ multiplex PCR; the TCRdb copy retains only in-frame clones and omits some. The sample holds 70,000 to 85,000 clones; roughly four fifths are singletons and the top ten take approximately 10%. Sequencing used peripheral blood. The V call is TRBV7-9, the J call TRBJ1-1, with D possibly TRBD1 on 5 matching bases. The receptor comes from a human donor in a cohort sampled during active COVID-19. CDR3 DNA sequence: TGTGCCAGCAGCTTTAGGGGTGGTGGGACTGAAGCTTTCTTT. Its protein product is CASSFRGGGTEAFF.